A single sample gave rise to the 5 T cell receptor beta chains below, sequenced in a study of shared T cell receptors in the human thymus. Repertoires were generated with immunoSEQ multiplex PCR, while TCRdb's copy carries only in-frame clones and drops some. Among under 700,000 clones, about 84% were seen once, and the ten largest hold 0.013%. The same data also went into a second study, on human thymus T cells.

Material: thymocytes. All receptors come from a boy younger than two with a congenital heart defect.

The gene calls are TRBV30 and TRBJ2-2, with D possibly matching TRBD2 (6 bases). CDR3 size: 12 residues. V shed 8 bases and J shed 3 bases, with 10 bases lying between them. The germline V gene has CDR1 GTSNPN and CDR2 SVGIG (reference sequence). CDR3 sequence reads: CARGGDTGELFF. The CDR3 bases are TGTGCCCGTGGAGGGGACACCGGGGAGCTGTTTTTT.

This clone has only a few counts. The chain employs TRBV27 and TRBJ2-3; 11 nucleotides align to TRBD2. The CDR3 runs to 16 residues. From germline, CDR1 is MNHEY and CDR2 SMNVEV (reference sequence). V gave up 10 bases and J gave up 3 bases; unmatched junction bases: 12. The CDR3 reads CATLPTSGRTTDTQYF. In DNA, the CDR3 is TGTGCCACCCTCCCCACTAGCGGGAGAACAACAGATACGCAGTATTTT.

The chain recombines TRBV4-2 with TRBJ2-2; 14 positions match TRBD2. CDR3 length: 17 residues. Germline CDR1 and CDR2: LGHNA and YNFKEQ. The junction had 6 bases not matched to a gene; V was cut back by 3 bases and J by 6 bases. The CDR3 region is CASSHVGTSGSPGELFF. As DNA, the CDR3 is TGTGCCAGCAGCCACGTTGGGACTAGCGGGAGTCCCGGGGAGCTGTTTTTT.

The chain is built from TRBV5-4 and TRBJ2-3; the D gene is possibly TRBD2 (6 bases). Germline loops: CDR1 SGHNT, CDR2 YYREEE (reference sequence). The V end lost 5 bases, the J end lost 6 bases, and 25 bases lay between the germline ends. The CDR3 contains 17 residues. The CDR3 coding sequence is TGTGCCAGCAGTTTCCGGGGAGGTCCCCTAGTCCGCGATACGCAGTATTTT. This sequence encodes CASSFRGGPLVRDTQYF.

This sequence joins TRBV4-2 and TRBJ2-3; 12 nucleotides line up with TRBD2. Germline V gives CDR1 LGHNA, CDR2 YNFKEQ. CDR3 length: 17 amino acids. V gave up 4 bases and J gave up 0 bases; unmatched junction bases: 5. CDR3 loop: CASSPRGTSGSTDTQYF. DNA for the CDR3: TGTGCCAGCAGCCCTAGGGGGACTAGCGGGAGCACAGATACGCAGTATTTT.